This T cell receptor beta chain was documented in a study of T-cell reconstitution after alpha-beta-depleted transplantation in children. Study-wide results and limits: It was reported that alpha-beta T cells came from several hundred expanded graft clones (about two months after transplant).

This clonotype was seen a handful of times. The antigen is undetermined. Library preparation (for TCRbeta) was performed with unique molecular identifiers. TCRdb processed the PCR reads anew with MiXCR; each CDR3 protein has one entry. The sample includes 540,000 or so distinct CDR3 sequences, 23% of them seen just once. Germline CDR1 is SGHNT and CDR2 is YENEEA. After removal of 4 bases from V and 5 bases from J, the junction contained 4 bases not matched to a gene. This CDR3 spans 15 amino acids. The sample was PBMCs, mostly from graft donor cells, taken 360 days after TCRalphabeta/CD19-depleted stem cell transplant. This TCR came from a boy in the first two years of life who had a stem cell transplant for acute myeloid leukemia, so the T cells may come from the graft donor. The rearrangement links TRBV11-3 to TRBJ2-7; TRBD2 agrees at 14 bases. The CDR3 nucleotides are TGTGCCAGCAGCTCCGGACTAGCGGGGGGTGACGAGCAGTACTTC. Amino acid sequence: CASSSGLAGGDEQYF.